The clone carrying this T cell receptor beta chain was counted only a few times. One entry per CDR3 protein results from TCRdb running MiXCR on the 5' RACE reads. The top ten clones hold roughly 0.43% of a sample with approximately 500,000 distinct CDR3 sequences, around 15% of them seen once. The source of the sample is a study of identical twins. There are 16 residues in the CDR3. The V and J ends lost 0 bases and 8 bases respectively, with 17 bases between them. Germline-derived CDR1 and CDR2 are LGHDT and YNNKEL (reference sequence). This sample was shared with a second study, whose subject was yellow fever vaccine responses in identical twins.

Specimen: CD4+ T cells sorted from blood. The chain joins TRBV3-1 to TRBJ2-1; TRBD1 might be the D (6 bases). The clonotype originates from a woman in her late teens or twenties in good health. The CDR3 nucleotides are TGTGCCAGCAGCCAAGATAGAGTCCAGGGGCGGCATGAGCAGTTCTTC. Its translation is CASSQDRVQGRHEQFF.